This TCR beta chain emerged from a study of blood T cell repertoires in COVID-19. Study at large: Both acute and convalescent COVID-19 samples were obtained from the United States, Italy and Spain. PBMCs, B-cell-depleted T cells, or T cells were the source of the cDNA or gDNA that made up the material.

Study processing details: Nucleated cell counts were estimated from reference gene primer amplification. Sequenced by immunoSEQ multiplex PCR; TCRdb stores in-frame clones only, minus some. That table furnishes V, J and clone size, whereas the DNA furnished D and trimming. The top ten clones hold more than 3% of a sample with 180,000 or so clones, around nine tenths of them seen once. Germline V gene data show CDR1 as SGHVS and CDR2 as FQNEAQ. The CDR3 is made up of 13 amino acids. The ends were cut back, 7 bases at V and 7 bases at J, with 14 bases in the middle. The chain combines TRBV7-8 with TRBJ2-1; D may be TRBD2 (6 bases). The clonotype was recovered from a man in his sixties or seventies with acute or convalescent COVID-19. What was sequenced was peripheral blood. The DNA of the CDR3 is TGTGCCAGCACCCTTTGGGCGGGGAATGAGCAGTTCTTC. It encodes CASTLWAGNEQFF.